The table lists the clone carrying this TCR beta chain with a few counts. The target antigen is unknown. The data were taken from a study of a mutant IDH1 vaccine in newly diagnosed glioma. The wider study: Treated patients comprised about 62% males and around 38% females, mean age approximately 42 years. Receipt of radiotherapy, temozolomide, or both preceded the study, and most received both.

Data came from immunoSEQ multiplex PCR; TCRdb stores just in-frame clones and leaves some out. In the table there are about 68,000 clones, 79% of which are singletons. Findings of the study overall: 85% to 95% of patients showed vaccine-induced immune responses across multiple MHC alleles.

Specified time point: baseline, week 1 (first vaccination visit). Treatment in this sample: pre-vaccination baseline after standard-of-care therapy. Donors' newly diagnosed IDH1-mutant WHO grade 3 or 4 astrocytomas lacked nuclear ATRX. Material: PBMCs, obtained from a glioma patient treated with radiotherapy, temozolomide or both. The receptor comes from a man in his fifties with glioma.

The DNA for the CDR3 is TGTGCCAGTAGTCCCGATTTAGCCCAGCCCCAGCATTTT. Translated: CASSPDLAQPQHF. This rearrangement joins TRBV19 to TRBJ1-5, with unresolved D. Germline lookup yields CDR1 LNHDA and CDR2 SQIVND (reference sequence). The V and J ends lost 5 bases and 7 bases respectively, with 12 bases between them. There are 13 residues in the CDR3.